The rows below give T cell receptor beta chains drawn from one sample of a study of blood T cell repertoires in COVID-19. Sequencing used immunoSEQ multiplex PCR; TCRdb keeps in-frame clones, though not all of them. The sample records approximately 170,000 clones, 84% being singletons. The sequencing sample was made of peripheral blood. The receptors stem from a woman aged 70 to 79 with COVID-19, enrolled during active disease. CDR3s include the opening cysteine and the closing phenylalanine or tryptophan. The order of the fields is J gene, V gene, clone size, D gene, CDR3 DNA, CDR3 protein. The D gene is left open where the match is weak. Where a row states a size, it is once, few, many or the class of an expanded clone; other rows omit it.

j_gene: TRBJ2-7
v_gene: TRBV7-8
abundance: .
d_gene: TRBD2
CDR3nt: TGTGCCAGCAGCTTCGGAGGACTAGCGGACCAAACCTACGAGCAGTACTTC
CDR3aa: CASSFGGLADQTYEQYF

j_gene: TRBJ1-5
v_gene: TRBV7-9
abundance: once
d_gene: .
CDR3nt: TGTGCCAGCAGCCCGTCCGGGGGCAATCAGCCCCAGCATTTT
CDR3aa: CASSPSGGNQPQHF

j_gene: TRBJ2-3
v_gene: TRBV6-4
abundance: .
d_gene: .
CDR3nt: TGTGCCAGCAGTGACTCCCTAGCGAGTAGCACAGATACGCAGTATTTT
CDR3aa: CASSDSLASSTDTQYF

j_gene: TRBJ2-5
v_gene: TRBV2
abundance: .
d_gene: .
CDR3nt: TGTGCCAGCAGTAAAGATCTCACAGGAGTGCAGGAGACCCAGTACTTC
CDR3aa: CASSKDLTGVQETQYF

j_gene: TRBJ1-2
v_gene: TRBV6-1
abundance: .
d_gene: .
CDR3nt: TGTGCCAGCAGTGTAGCCCCGACAGCCACTAACTATGGCTACACCTTC
CDR3aa: CASSVAPTATNYGYTF

j_gene: TRBJ2-2
v_gene: TRBV9
abundance: .
d_gene: TRBD1
CDR3nt: TGTGCCAGCAGCGTTGACAGGGACACCGGGGAGCTGTTTTTT
CDR3aa: CASSVDRDTGELFF

j_gene: TRBJ1-6
v_gene: TRBV6-5
abundance: .
d_gene: .
CDR3nt: TGTGCCAGCAGTCCAGGGCTACCCCTCCACTTT
CDR3aa: CASSPGLPLHF

j_gene: TRBJ1-3
v_gene: TRBV28
abundance: .
d_gene: .
CDR3nt: TGTGCCAGCAGTTTGACAGGTGACCTCCGGAACACCATATATTTT
CDR3aa: CASSLTGDLRNTIYF

j_gene: TRBJ2-1
v_gene: TRBV5-1
abundance: .
d_gene: .
CDR3nt: TGCGCCAGCAGCTTGGATTCCCAGACAACGTACAATGAGCAGTTCTTC
CDR3aa: CASSLDSQTTYNEQFF

j_gene: TRBJ1-1
v_gene: TRBV19
abundance: .
d_gene: .
CDR3nt: TGTGCCAGTCGGGGACACTGGAACACTGAAGCTTTCTTT
CDR3aa: CASRGHWNTEAFF

j_gene: TRBJ2-7
v_gene: TRBV29-1
abundance: .
d_gene: .
CDR3nt: TGCAGCGTTCGGACAACGGGTGAGCAGTACTTC
CDR3aa: CSVRTTGEQYF

j_gene: TRBJ2-6
v_gene: TRBV5-1
abundance: .
d_gene: .
CDR3nt: TGCGCCAGCAGCCCCACGGTAGCAGGGGCCAACGTCCTGACTTTC
CDR3aa: CASSPTVAGANVLTF

j_gene: TRBJ1-2
v_gene: TRBV28
abundance: .
d_gene: .
CDR3nt: TGTGCCAGCGATAGACAAGGGGACTACACCTTC
CDR3aa: CASDRQGDYTF

j_gene: TRBJ1-2
v_gene: TRBV6-2/TRBV6-3
abundance: .
d_gene: .
CDR3nt: TGTGCCAGCAGTACCCGGGACATCCCCTATGGCTACACCTTC
CDR3aa: CASSTRDIPYGYTF

j_gene: TRBJ1-3
v_gene: TRBV19
abundance: .
d_gene: .
CDR3nt: TGTGCCAGTAGAATTCGGGTATCTGGAAACACCATATATTTT
CDR3aa: CASRIRVSGNTIYF

j_gene: TRBJ2-3
v_gene: TRBV20-1
abundance: .
d_gene: .
CDR3nt: TGCAGTGCTAGTCGGACAGATCCTAACACAGATACGCAGTATTTT
CDR3aa: CSASRTDPNTDTQYF

j_gene: TRBJ1-2
v_gene: TRBV3-1/TRBV3-2
abundance: few
d_gene: TRBD1
CDR3nt: TGTGCCAGCAGCCAAGCACGGACAGGGGTGAACACCTTC
CDR3aa: CASSQARTGVNTF

j_gene: TRBJ2-6
v_gene: TRBV15
abundance: few
d_gene: .
CDR3nt: TGTGCCACCAGCAGAGATGGACAGATCTCTGGGGCCAACGTCCTGACTTTC
CDR3aa: CATSRDGQISGANVLTF

j_gene: TRBJ1-2
v_gene: TRBV28
abundance: .
d_gene: TRBD1
CDR3nt: TGTGCCAGCAGTACTAACAGGGGGAACTATGGCTACACCTTC
CDR3aa: CASSTNRGNYGYTF

j_gene: TRBJ1-6
v_gene: TRBV20-1
abundance: .
d_gene: TRBD1
CDR3nt: TGCAGTGCTAGTGGACAGGGGTATAATTCACCCCTCCACTTT
CDR3aa: CSASGQGYNSPLHF

j_gene: TRBJ1-6
v_gene: TRBV5-1
abundance: once
d_gene: .
CDR3nt: TGCGCCAGCAGTCTTGACAGGTCGGGTTCACCCCTCCACTTT
CDR3aa: CASSLDRSGSPLHF

j_gene: TRBJ2-7
v_gene: TRBV6-5
abundance: .
d_gene: .
CDR3nt: TGTGCCACCACAAGGGGTACAAATTACTACGAGCAGTACTTC
CDR3aa: CATTRGTNYYEQYF

j_gene: TRBJ1-3
v_gene: TRBV3-1/TRBV3-2
abundance: .
d_gene: .
CDR3nt: TGTGCCAGCAGCCAGACCAGGGTCCCAAGCTCTGGAAACACCATATATTTT
CDR3aa: CASSQTRVPSSGNTIYF

j_gene: TRBJ2-5
v_gene: TRBV2
abundance: .
d_gene: .
CDR3nt: TGTGCCAGCGAATCGCACGGGCAAGAGACCCAGTACTTC
CDR3aa: CASESHGQETQYF

j_gene: TRBJ1-1
v_gene: TRBV28
abundance: .
d_gene: .
CDR3nt: TGTGCCAGCACCGGTCTCCCAACTGAAGCTTTCTTT
CDR3aa: CASTGLPTEAFF

j_gene: TRBJ1-1
v_gene: TRBV3-1/TRBV3-2
abundance: .
d_gene: .
CDR3nt: TGTGCCAGCAGCCTACAGGGTAAGAACACTGAAGCTTTCTTT
CDR3aa: CASSLQGKNTEAFF